The source of this T cell receptor (beta chain) is a study of beta chain features in type 1 diabetes. Background on the study: Sorted cells from all samples, numbering roughly 100,000,000, were examined. Study conclusions and caveats: Shortening of TCRB CDR3s, moderate but significant, appeared in all four CD4+ subsets of Type 1 diabetes patients.

Worth noting for this clone: The target antigen is unknown.

Each of the CD4+ naive, central memory, regulatory and stem cell-like memory populations was sorted via CD45RO/CCR7/CD25/CD127/CD95/CD27. Expressed TCRB transcripts got sequenced, as all isolated RNA was reverse transcribed. Naive, central memory and regulatory T cell samples produced a mean of approximately 4 million reads. TCRdb's copy holds only in-frame clones and misses some; the assay was immunoSEQ multiplex PCR. This table has 150,000 to 200,000 clones, roughly 9% appearing once. The sample taken for sequencing was central memory CD4+ T cells from blood. This sequence was found in a woman aged 25 to 45 with type 1 diabetes.

The CDR3 nucleotides are TGCAGCGTTGATGCGGGGACCGCCTCCTACGAGCAGTACTTC. It specifies CSVDAGTASYEQYF. The J gene is TRBJ2-7, the V gene TRBV29-1; D is perhaps TRBD2 (6 bases). Between the trimmed V and J ends, which lost 3 bases and 0 bases, there was a span of 12 bases. This CDR3 is 14 amino acids long. Germline V CDR1 and CDR2: SQVTM, ANQGSEA.